The entry that follows covers one T cell receptor (beta chain) sequence. Assay used: immunoSEQ multiplex PCR; TCRdb lists only in-frame clones, some missing. The sample lists some 140,000 clones; around four fifths were seen once. The CDR3 covers 13 residues. The germline gives CDR1 LGHNA, CDR2 YSLEER. V was cut by 0 bases and J by 10 bases, with 12 bases left in between. The data derive from a study of cytomegalovirus exposure and HLA in healthy donors. The source of this sequence is a woman in her thirties in good health and CMV-seronegative. The sequenced sample consisted of PBMCs. V is TRBV4-3 and J is TRBJ1-1; no clear D. The chain's CDR3 is CASSQDLERVAFF. In nucleotides, the CDR3 is TGCGCCAGCAGCCAAGATTTAGAGAGGGTAGCTTTCTTT.